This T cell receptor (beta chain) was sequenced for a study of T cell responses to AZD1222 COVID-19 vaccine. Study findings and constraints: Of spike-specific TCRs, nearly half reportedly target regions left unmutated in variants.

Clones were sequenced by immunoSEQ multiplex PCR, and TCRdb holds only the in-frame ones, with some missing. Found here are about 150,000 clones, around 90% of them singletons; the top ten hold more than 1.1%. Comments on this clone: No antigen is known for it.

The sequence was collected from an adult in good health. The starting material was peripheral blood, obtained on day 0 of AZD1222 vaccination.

CDR3 DNA: TGTGCCAGCAGCTTCGGGACTTTTGAAGCTTTCTTT. Translated: CASSFGTFEAFF. V is TRBV13 and J is TRBJ1-1, with D possibly TRBD1 on 5 matching bases. The CDR3 spans 12 residues. The V and J ends lost 3 bases and 7 bases respectively, with 9 bases between them. The germline V gene encodes CDR1 PRHDT and CDR2 FYEKMQ (reference sequence).